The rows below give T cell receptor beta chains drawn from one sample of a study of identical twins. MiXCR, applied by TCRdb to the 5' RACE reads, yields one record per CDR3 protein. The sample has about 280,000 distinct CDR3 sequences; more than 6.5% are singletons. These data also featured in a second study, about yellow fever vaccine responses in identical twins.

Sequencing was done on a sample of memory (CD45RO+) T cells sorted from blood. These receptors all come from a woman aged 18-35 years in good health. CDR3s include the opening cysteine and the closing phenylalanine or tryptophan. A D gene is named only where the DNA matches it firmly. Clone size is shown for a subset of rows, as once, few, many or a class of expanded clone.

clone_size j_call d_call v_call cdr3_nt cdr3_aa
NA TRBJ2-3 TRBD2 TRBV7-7 TGTGCCAGCAGCTCGGGACTAGCGGGAGAACCCGGGGATACGCAGTATTTT CASSSGLAGEPGDTQYF
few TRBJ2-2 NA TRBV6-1 TGTGCCAGCAGTGTCCCCTCCGGTCCGGGGACCGGGGAGCTGTTTTTT CASSVPSGPGTGELFF
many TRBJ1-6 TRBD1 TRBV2 TGTGCCAGCAGCGGGGACAGGGGAAATTCACCCCTCCACTTT CASSGDRGNSPLHF
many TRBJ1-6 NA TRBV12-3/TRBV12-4 TGTGCCAGCAGTCAGGGAAGATGGTCACCCCTCCACTTT CASSQGRWSPLHF
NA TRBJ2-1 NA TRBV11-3 TGTGCCAGCAGCTTAGAAGGGACGGGAACCTACAATGAGCAGTTCTTC CASSLEGTGTYNEQFF
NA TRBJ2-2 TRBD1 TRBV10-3 TGTGCCGCGACAGGGGGAACGAACACCGGGGAGCTGTTTTTT CAATGGTNTGELFF
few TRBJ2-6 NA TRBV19 TGTGCCAGTAGTAAGTTCTCTGGGGCCAACGTCCTGACTTTC CASSKFSGANVLTF
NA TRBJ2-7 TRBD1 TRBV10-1 TGCGCCAGCAGCCGGGACAGGGGACGATCCGAGCAGTACTTC CASSRDRGRSEQYF
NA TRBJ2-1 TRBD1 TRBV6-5 TGTGCCAGCAGTTACTCTATCGGGACAGGGTCATATGAGCAGTTCTTC CASSYSIGTGSYEQFF
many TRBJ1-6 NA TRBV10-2 TGCGCCAGCAGGACGAGGGGATCACCCCTCCACTTT CASRTRGSPLHF
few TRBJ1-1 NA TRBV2 TGTGCCAGCAGGGTTGACAGGAACACTGAAGCTTTCTTT CASRVDRNTEAFF
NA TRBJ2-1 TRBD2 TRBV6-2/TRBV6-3 TGTGCCAGCAGTTTCGTGACTAGCTTCTATGAGCAGTTCTTC CASSFVTSFYEQFF
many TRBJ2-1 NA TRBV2 TGTGCCACCAGTGGGGCCAATGAGCAGTTCTTC CATSGANEQFF
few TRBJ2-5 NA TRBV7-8 TGTGCCACACACGGTACAGGTCAAGAGACCCAGTACTTC CATHGTGQETQYF
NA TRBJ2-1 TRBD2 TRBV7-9 TGTGCCAGCAGGCAGCGGGGGGGGGAATACAATGAGCAGTTCTTC CASRQRGGEYNEQFF
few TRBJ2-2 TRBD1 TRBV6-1 TGTGCCAGCAGTGTACCCGGGACAGACACCGGGGAGCTGTTTTTT CASSVPGTDTGELFF
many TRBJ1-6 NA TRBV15 TGTGCCACCAGCAGAGCGACAGGCACCTATTCACCCCTCCACTTT CATSRATGTYSPLHF
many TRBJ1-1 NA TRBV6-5 TGTGCCAGCAGTTACTCTTGGGACAACACTGAAGCTTTCTTT CASSYSWDNTEAFF
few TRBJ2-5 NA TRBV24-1 TGTGCCACCAGTGACAGGGCCAGGGGAGGCCAAGAGACCCAGTACTTC CATSDRARGGQETQYF
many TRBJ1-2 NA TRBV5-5 TGTGCCAGCAGCTTGGAGGCAGCAAACTATGGCTACACCTTC CASSLEAANYGYTF
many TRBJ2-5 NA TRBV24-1 TGTGCCACCAGTGAAGGGGCCCAAGAGACCCAGTACTTC CATSEGAQETQYF
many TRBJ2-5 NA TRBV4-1 TGCGCCAGCAGCCGTCAGGTGTCAGAGACCCAGTACTTC CASSRQVSETQYF
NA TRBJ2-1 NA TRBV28 TGTGTCAGCAGTTACCGCGGAGAGCAGTTCTTC CVSSYRGEQFF
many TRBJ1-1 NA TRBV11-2 TGTGCCAGCAGCTTATCAAGTTCCACTGAAGCTTTCTTT CASSLSSSTEAFF
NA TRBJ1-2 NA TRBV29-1 TGCAGCGTCATTAACAGGGACCCGGGGCCTAACTATGGCTACACCTTC CSVINRDPGPNYGYTF
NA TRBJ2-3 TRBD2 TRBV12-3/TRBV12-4 TGTGCCAGCAGTCCGGGACTAGCGGTAAACACAGATACGCAGTATTTT CASSPGLAVNTDTQYF
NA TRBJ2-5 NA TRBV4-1 TGCGCCAGCAGCCCCGTTCCGTACGAGACCCAGTACTTC CASSPVPYETQYF
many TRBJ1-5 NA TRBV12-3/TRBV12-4 TGTGCCAGCAGTCACCGCGGGAGTCAGCCCCAGCATTTT CASSHRGSQPQHF
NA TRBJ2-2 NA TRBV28 TGTGCCAGCAGTTTGTTGGCTAAGAACACCGGGGAGCTGTTTTTT CASSLLAKNTGELFF
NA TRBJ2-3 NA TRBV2 TGTGCCAGCCTCAGGATGGAAACAGATACGCAGTATTTT CASLRMETDTQYF
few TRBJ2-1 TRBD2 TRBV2 TGTGCCAGCAGTTTTCCGGGACTAGCGGGGAATGAGCAGTTCTTC CASSFPGLAGNEQFF
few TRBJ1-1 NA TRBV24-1 TGTGCCACCAGTAGTGGCGGAAAGAACACTGAAGCTTTCTTT CATSSGGKNTEAFF
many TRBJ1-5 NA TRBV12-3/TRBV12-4 TGTGCCAGCCGCCGGGGGGCTCAGCCCCAGCATTTT CASRRGAQPQHF